Presented here are 18 T cell receptor beta chains from one specimen sequenced in a study of PD-L1 blockade in urothelial cancer. The assay was immunoSEQ multiplex PCR, and TCRdb's table has in-frame clones only and misses some. Here the sample spans 25,000 to 30,000 clones, more than 75% being singletons. Sequencing was performed on PBMCs, taken around atezolizumab (anti-PD-L1) treatment. These receptors were taken from a man aged 50 or older with urothelial cancer.

The V and J genes are TRBV11-2 and TRBJ1-5, with D perhaps TRBD1 (5 bases). This CDR3 has 13 amino acids. Trimming shortened V by 5 bases and J by 7 bases, and 12 bases separated the two germline ends. Germline CDR1 SGHAT, CDR2 FQNNGV. The CDR3 region has the DNA TGTGCCAGCAGCCTTATGAACAGGCAGCCCCAGCATTTT. It translates to CASSLMNRQPQHF.

This clone was observed a few times. J is TRBJ2-1 and V is TRBV7-3, with 8 bases that match TRBD2. The CDR3 totals 14 residues. Germline V CDR1 and CDR2: SGHTA, FQGTGA. V shed 5 bases, J shed 6 bases, and the junction held 6 bases outside the gene matches. CDR3 nucleotide sequence: TGTGCCAGCAGCCCGAGCGGGGGCCCCAATGAGCAGTTCTTC. It yields the protein CASSPSGGPNEQFF.

This clone was counted once. The rearrangement joins TRBV14 to TRBJ2-7; 9 nucleotides align to TRBD2. CDR3 size: 15 residues. Germline V gene sequence: CDR1 SGHDN, CDR2 FVKESK. With 2 bases clipped from V and 7 bases from J, the junction kept 9 bases outside the gene matches. The chain's CDR3 is CASSQRLAGAVEQYF. The CDR3 DNA follows: TGTGCCAGCAGCCAACGTTTAGCGGGAGCGGTTGAGCAGTACTTC.

V gene TRBV7-2 combines with J gene TRBJ2-5; weak D call: TRBD1 (6 bases). Germline values: CDR1 SGHTA, CDR2 FQGNSA. The V and J ends lost 6 bases and 5 bases respectively, with 13 bases between them. The CDR3 is 13 residues long. The DNA for the CDR3 is TGTGCCAGCAGTGAACAGGGCCGGGAGACCCAGTACTTC. This codes for CASSEQGRETQYF.

The rearrangement joins TRBV9 to TRBJ2-1; 7 bases map to TRBD2. The CDR3 spans 14 residues. Germline lookup yields CDR1 SGDLS and CDR2 YYNGEE. V shed 4 bases, J shed 4 bases, and the junction held 5 bases outside the gene matches. CDR3 nucleotides: TGTGCCAGCAGCCCTAGCGGAGGGTACAATGAGCAGTTCTTC. Encoded protein: CASSPSGGYNEQFF.

The V and J genes are TRBV19 and TRBJ1-5; no clear D gene. V was cut by 3 bases and J by 3 bases, with 9 bases left in between. The CDR3 consists of 14 residues. Germline V gene data show CDR1 as LNHDA and CDR2 as SQIVND (reference sequence). The CDR3 protein is CASSITGNNQPQHF. Here the CDR3 DNA reads TGTGCCAGTAGTATCACGGGAAACAATCAGCCCCAGCATTTT.

The rearrangement joins TRBV10-3 to TRBJ1-1; a weak D match, TRBD1 (5 bases). This CDR3 has 14 amino acids. CDR1 ENHRY and CDR2 SYGVKD come from the germline V gene. V shed 2 bases and J shed 5 bases, with 12 bases lying between them. The CDR3, as DNA: TGTGCCATCAGTGAGAGAGGTGGGGGGACTGAAGCTTTCTTT. It yields the protein CAISERGGGTEAFF.

This clone was picked up one time. The chain links TRBV7-3 to TRBJ2-5; no clear D gene. This CDR3 has 14 amino acids. Germline assignment: CDR1 SGHTA and CDR2 FQGTGA. V was trimmed by 2 bases and J by 2 bases, leaving 9 bases between them. CDR3 sequence reads: CASSLVPLQETQYF. The CDR3 nucleotides are TGTGCCAGCAGCTTAGTCCCCCTTCAAGAGACCCAGTACTTC.

The V and J genes are TRBV11-2 and TRBJ2-2, with 8 bases identical to TRBD2. V shed 5 bases and J 7 bases; nucleotides not matched to a gene: 15. This CDR3 is built from 17 residues. Germline V lookup: CDR1 SGHAT, CDR2 FQNNGV. The CDR3 region is CASSVRAGGLGGGELFF. The DNA of the CDR3 is TGTGCCAGCAGCGTCCGGGCGGGAGGCCTTGGGGGCGGGGAGCTGTTTTTT. The whole variable domain, remainder taken from reference TRBV11-2 and TRBJ2-2, is EAGVAQSPRYKIIEKRQSVAFWCNPISGHATLYWYQQILGQGPKLLIQFQNNGVVDDSQLPKDRFSAERLKGVDSTLKIQPAKLEDSAVYLCASSVRAGGLGGGELFFGEGSRLTVL.

The V call is TRBV2, the J call TRBJ2-2, with TRBD2 identical over 13 bases. V shed 5 bases, J shed 0 bases, and the junction held 3 bases outside the gene matches. Germline V gene sequence: CDR1 SNHLY, CDR2 FYNNEI. The length of the CDR3 is 17 residues. The CDR3 sequence: CASSRGLAGSNTGELFF. The CDR3 DNA reads TGTGCCAGCAGTCGGGGACTAGCGGGATCGAACACCGGGGAGCTGTTTTTT.

This chain links TRBV7-9 with TRBJ2-7; the match to TRBD1 covers 10 bases. V trimming: 5 bases; J trimming: 4 bases; junction bases outside the gene matches: 5. The CDR3 runs 14 residues. Per the germline V gene, CDR1 is SEHNR and CDR2 is FQNEAQ (reference sequence). CDR3 amino acids: CASSPRQGAYEQYF. CDR3 coding DNA: TGTGCCAGCAGCCCCCGACAGGGGGCTTACGAGCAGTACTTC.

The genes are TRBV29-1 and TRBJ2-3; 8 bases agree with TRBD2. Germline V gene lookup returns CDR1 SQVTM and CDR2 ANQGSEA. J gave up 1 base and V 6 bases, and 12 bases lay outside the gene matches. The CDR3 is 16 amino acids. The CDR3 DNA reads as TGCAGCGTGGCCGGGACTAGGCGGGAGGGCACAGATACGCAGTATTTT. Its protein product is CSVAGTRREGTDTQYF.

The genes are TRBV11-3 and TRBJ2-1, with 9 bases aligning to TRBD1. CDR3 length: 20 amino acids. Trimming cost V 5 bases and J 0 bases; bases outside gene matches: 17. Per the germline V gene, CDR1 is SGHNT and CDR2 is YENEEA. The CDR3: CASSPRDREYLVCSYNEQFF. Here the CDR3 DNA reads TGTGCCAGCAGCCCCCGGGACAGGGAGTATTTGGTATGCTCCTACAATGAGCAGTTCTTC.

This CDR3 is CASSYPLGGELFF. DNA of the CDR3: TGTGCCAGCAGTTACCCTCTCGGCGGGGAGCTGTTTTTT. The chain recombines TRBV6-5 with TRBJ2-2, with D unclear. This CDR3 contains 13 residues. Trimming left V 2 bases short and J 7 bases short, with 8 bases between. The germline V gene has CDR1 MNHEY and CDR2 SVGAGI.

Only one count was recorded for this clone. V gene TRBV5-6 combines with J gene TRBJ1-4; D gene ambiguous. V was pared by 0 bases and J by 5 bases, with 8 bases between. Germline V gives CDR1 SGHDT, CDR2 YYEEEE. The CDR3 contains 14 residues. CDR3 protein: CASSLGGKNEKLFF. CDR3 DNA sequence: TGTGCCAGCAGCTTGGGCGGGAAGAATGAAAAACTGTTTTTT.

The chain has TRBV19 and TRBJ2-5; the match to TRBD1 covers 9 bases. With 7 bases clipped from V and 3 bases from J, the junction kept 6 bases outside the gene matches. Germline V gene data show CDR1 as LNHDA and CDR2 as SQIVND (reference sequence). CDR3 length: 14 residues. The CDR3 bases are TGTGCCAGTAAGCAGGACAGGGGAAAAGAGACCCAGTACTTC. Translated, it gives CASKQDRGKETQYF.

The genes are TRBV5-8 and TRBJ2-7, with TRBD2 matching 7 bases. V lost 4 bases to trimming and J lost 2 bases; unmatched junction nucleotides: 9. The CDR3 has 15 residues. Germline CDR1 reads SGHTS; CDR2 reads YDEGEE. CDR3 protein: CASSRSGGGAYEQYF. In nucleotides, the CDR3 is TGTGCCAGCAGCCGTTCGGGGGGAGGGGCCTACGAGCAGTACTTC.

The J gene is TRBJ2-7, the V gene TRBV18, with D unresolved. Between the trimmed V and J ends, which lost 3 bases and 0 bases, there was a span of 6 bases. In germline, CDR1 is KGHSH, CDR2 LQKENI. There are 13 residues in the CDR3. CDR3 sequence reads: CASSPPSSYEQYF. As DNA, the CDR3 is TGTGCCAGCTCACCCCCTAGCTCCTACGAGCAGTACTTC.